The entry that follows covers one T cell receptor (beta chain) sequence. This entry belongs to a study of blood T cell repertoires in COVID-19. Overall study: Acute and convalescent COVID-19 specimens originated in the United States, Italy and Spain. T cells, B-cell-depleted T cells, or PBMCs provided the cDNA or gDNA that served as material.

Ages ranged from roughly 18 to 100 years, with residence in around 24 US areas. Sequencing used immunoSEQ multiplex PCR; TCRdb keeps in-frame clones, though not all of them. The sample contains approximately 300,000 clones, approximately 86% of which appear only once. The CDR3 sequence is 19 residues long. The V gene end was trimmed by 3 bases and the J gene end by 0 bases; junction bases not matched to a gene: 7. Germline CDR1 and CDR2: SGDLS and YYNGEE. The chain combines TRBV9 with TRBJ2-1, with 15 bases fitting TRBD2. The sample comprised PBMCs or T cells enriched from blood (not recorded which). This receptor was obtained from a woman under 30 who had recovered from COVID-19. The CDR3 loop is CASSGGLAGGRSSYNEQFF. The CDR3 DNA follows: TGTGCCAGCAGCGGGGGACTAGCGGGAGGTCGGAGCTCCTACAATGAGCAGTTCTTC.